The 21 T cell receptor beta chains listed next were all sequenced from one sample in a study of technical replicates of blood from a few donors. Assay used: immunoSEQ multiplex PCR; TCRdb lists only in-frame clones, some missing. Of about 80,000 clones in the sample, roughly 98% were seen once. The sample taken for sequencing was T cells isolated from PBMCs. All receptors come from a human donor in good health.

This clone was seen more than once but under ten times. The chain joins TRBV18 to TRBJ1-1; no definite D call. Trimming removed 4 bases at V and 0 bases at J, with 9 bases between. CDR3 size: 14 residues. Germline loops: CDR1 KGHSH, CDR2 LQKENI. This chain's CDR3 is CASSRVGVNTEAFF. For the CDR3, the DNA is TGTGCCAGCTCACGGGTCGGGGTGAACACTGAAGCTTTCTTT.

The chain couples TRBV9 to TRBJ1-2; 8 nucleotides match TRBD1. This CDR3 comprises 15 residues. The V segment lost 3 bases and the J segment 5 bases; nucleotides outside the gene matches: 9. CDR1 and CDR2 from the germline V gene are SGDLS and YYNGEE. The CDR3 loop reads CASSAHTGGTYGYTF. The CDR3 nucleotides read TGTGCCAGCAGCGCACATACAGGGGGGACGTATGGCTACACCTTC. The full variable domain, rest sourced from reference TRBV9 and TRBJ1-2, is DSGVTQTPKHLITATGQRVTLRCSPRSGDLSVYWYQQSLDQGLQFLIQYYNGEERAKGNILERFSAQQFPDLHSELNLSSLELGDSALYFCASSAHTGGTYGYTFGSGTRLTVV.

The J gene is TRBJ2-3, the V gene TRBV9, with TRBD2 identical over 10 bases. The J segment lost 5 bases and the V segment lost 4 bases, leaving 13 bases of the junction unmatched. The CDR3 runs 17 residues. Germline CDR1 SGDLS, CDR2 YYNGEE. The CDR3 is CASSLTVSGRVEDTQYF. In DNA, the CDR3 is TGTGCCAGCAGCCTGACCGTGAGCGGGAGGGTTGAAGATACGCAGTATTTT.

The chain joins TRBV29-1 to TRBJ1-1; maybe TRBD1 (6 bases). CDR1 and CDR2 (germline): SQVTM, ANQGSEA. V was pared by 6 bases and J by 4 bases, with 18 bases between. CDR3 length equals 14 residues. This CDR3 is CSVWRGGIGTEAFF. CDR3 sequence (DNA): TGCAGCGTCTGGAGGGGGGGAATAGGCACTGAAGCTTTCTTT.

This chain uses TRBV5-6 with TRBJ1-4, with D possibly TRBD1 on 6 matching bases. Germline CDR1 and CDR2: SGHDT and YYEEEE. V was trimmed by 2 bases and J by 8 bases, leaving 19 bases between them. This CDR3 contains 16 residues. The CDR3 protein is CASSFGSGQSQEKLFF. Here the CDR3 DNA reads TGTGCCAGCAGCTTTGGTAGTGGACAGTCACAAGAAAAACTGTTTTTT.

The chain links TRBV11-2 to TRBJ2-7; D is undetermined. Between the trimmed V and J ends, which lost 1 base and 2 bases, there was a span of 6 bases. The CDR3 is made up of 13 amino acids. CDR1 and CDR2 (germline): SGHAT, FQNNGV. CDR3 bases: TGTGCCAGCAGCTTAGGAGGCCCCTACGAGCAGTACTTC. It specifies CASSLGGPYEQYF. The variable domain in full, with the rest retrieved from reference TRBV11-2 and TRBJ2-7, is EAGVAQSPRYKIIEKRQSVAFWCNPISGHATLYWYQQILGQGPKLLIQFQNNGVVDDSQLPKDRFSAERLKGVDSTLKIQPAKLEDSAVYLCASSLGGPYEQYFGPGTRLTVT.

V usage is TRBV19 and J usage is TRBJ1-1; 8 bases are shared with TRBD1. After removal of 3 bases from V and 6 bases from J, the junction contained 12 bases not matched to a gene. In germline, CDR1 is LNHDA, CDR2 SQIVND (reference sequence). This CDR3 is 16 amino acids long. CDR3 residues: CASSIGDRGYLSEAFF. In nucleotides, the CDR3 is TGTGCCAGTAGTATTGGAGACAGGGGATATCTGTCTGAAGCTTTCTTT.

This chain connects TRBV7-2 to TRBJ1-2; the D is unclear. Deletions cut 4 bases from V and 4 bases from J, with 13 bases between. CDR3 size: 14 residues. The germline V gene has CDR1 SGHTA and CDR2 FQGNSA. In DNA form, the CDR3 reads TGTGCCAGCAGCTCCCTTTGGGCACTCTATGGCTACACCTTC. Encoded protein: CASSSLWALYGYTF.

The chain couples TRBV19 to TRBJ1-1; maybe TRBD1 (6 bases). V gave up 8 bases and J gave up 1 base, with 8 bases separating them. CDR1 is LNHDA and CDR2 is SQIVND in the germline V gene (reference sequence). CDR3 length: 12 residues. CDR3 coding DNA: TGTGCCAGTGTACAGGGGAACACTGAAGCTTTCTTT. This encodes CASVQGNTEAFF.

The chain recombines TRBV27 with TRBJ1-1, with no clear D. The germline gives CDR1 MNHEY, CDR2 SMNVEV (reference sequence). V was pared by 3 bases and J by 2 bases, with 7 bases between. This CDR3 has 13 residues. CDR3 sequence: CASSLEGNTEAFF. The CDR3 coding sequence is TGTGCCAGCAGTTTGGAGGGTAACACTGAAGCTTTCTTT.

This clone was seen only once. The chain is built from TRBV9 and TRBJ1-3, with 7 bases lining up with TRBD1. CDR1 SGDLS and CDR2 YYNGEE come from the germline V gene. This CDR3 is built from 14 residues. V lost 1 base and J lost 4; bases outside the gene matches: 2. As DNA, the CDR3 is TGTGCCAGCAGCGTACGACAGGGAGGAAACACCATATATTTT. This translates into CASSVRQGGNTIYF.

J is TRBJ2-2 and V is TRBV10-3, with 14 nucleotides matching TRBD2. The CDR3 runs 17 residues. In germline, CDR1 is ENHRY, CDR2 SYGVKD. With V trimmed by 5 bases and J by 5 bases, 7 bases remained unmatched. CDR3 sequence (DNA): TGTGCCATCAGTACGGGACTAGCGGGAGCCGGAACCGGGGAGCTGTTTTTT. Translated: CAISTGLAGAGTGELFF.

This clone appeared once. V usage is TRBV6-5 and J usage is TRBJ2-7; weak D call: TRBD1 (6 bases). CDR1 and CDR2 (germline): MNHEY, SVGAGI. The V gene lost 6 bases and the J gene lost 5 bases, with 14 bases spanning the gap. This CDR3 is built from 13 residues. The CDR3 DNA reads TGTGCCAGCAGGGCTAACAGGGTCCACGAGCAGTACTTC. Translation gives CASRANRVHEQYF.

This rearrangement joins TRBV13 to TRBJ1-1; D is undetermined. Between the trimmed V and J ends, which lost 3 bases and 1 base, there was a span of 6 bases. The CDR3 is made up of 13 amino acids. Germline CDR1 PRHDT, CDR2 FYEKMQ (reference sequence). This chain's CDR3 is CASSFVGNTEAFF. The CDR3 DNA is TGTGCCAGCAGCTTCGTCGGGAACACTGAAGCTTTCTTT.

This clone is a singleton in its sample. The J gene is TRBJ2-7, the V gene TRBV4-2; perhaps TRBD1 as D (6 bases). V lost 0 bases and J 0 bases, leaving 6 bases between the germline ends. The CDR3 is made up of 14 amino acids. CDR1 and CDR2 from the germline V gene are LGHNA and YNFKEQ. The CDR3: CASSQEQGSYEQYF. CDR3 nucleotides: TGTGCCAGCAGCCAAGAACAGGGCTCCTACGAGCAGTACTTC.

A single count supports this clone. The gene calls are TRBV2 and TRBJ2-5; 15 bases agree with TRBD2. Germline lookup yields CDR1 SNHLY and CDR2 FYNNEI. The CDR3 spans 18 residues. V lost 0 bases to trimming and J lost 0 bases; unmatched junction nucleotides: 2. This CDR3 is CASSEAGTSGGYQETQYF. CDR3 in DNA: TGTGCCAGCAGTGAAGCGGGGACTAGCGGGGGGTACCAAGAGACCCAGTACTTC.

The chain has TRBV15 and TRBJ1-1, with D possibly matching TRBD1 (6 bases). The CDR3 covers 14 residues. V was clipped by 1 base and J by 5 bases, with 11 bases between them. The germline V gene encodes CDR1 LNHNV and CDR2 YYDKDF (reference sequence). CDR3 sequence (DNA): TGTGCCACCAGCAGAGTAGAAAGGGGGACTGAAGCTTTCTTT. Translating gives CATSRVERGTEAFF.

This clone was counted once. The chain recombines TRBV5-4 with TRBJ2-7; 7 positions match TRBD1. Germline loops: CDR1 SGHNT, CDR2 YYREEE (reference sequence). The CDR3 spans 14 residues. Unmatched junction bases numbered 2, after V lost 2 bases and J lost 0 bases. CDR3 residues: CASSFGTDSYEQYF. The CDR3 DNA sequence: TGTGCCAGCAGCTTCGGGACAGACTCCTACGAGCAGTACTTC. Filled out from reference TRBV5-4 and TRBJ2-7, the complete variable domain reads ETGVTQSPTHLIKTRGQQVTLRCSSQSGHNTVSWYQQALGQGPQFIFQYYREEENGRGNFPPRFSGLQFPNYSSELNVNALELDDSALYLCASSFGTDSYEQYFGPGTRLTVT.

The V gene is TRBV5-1, the J gene TRBJ1-1; 7 nucleotides line up with TRBD1. The CDR3 covers 15 residues. In germline, CDR1 is SGHRS, CDR2 YFSETQ. Trimming cost V 3 bases and J 3 bases; bases outside gene matches: 8. CDR3 nucleotide sequence: TGCGCCAGCAGCTCCAACAGGGGTTCGGACACTGAAGCTTTCTTT. Its translation is CASSSNRGSDTEAFF.

This chain joins TRBV19 and TRBJ2-3; TRBD2 matches 8 bases. Per the germline V gene, CDR1 is LNHDA and CDR2 is SQIVND (reference sequence). The CDR3 is 14 amino acids. Germline trimming cut 4 bases from V and 7 bases from J; bases unmatched to any gene: 7. The CDR3 reads CASSRELAENTQYF. The CDR3 nucleotides are TGTGCCAGTAGTAGGGAACTAGCGGAGAATACGCAGTATTTT.

This chain connects TRBV28 to TRBJ2-7, with TRBD2 as a possible D gene (5 bases). The CDR3 totals 16 residues. Trimming left V 1 base short and J 4 bases short, with 17 bases between. The germline CDR1 and CDR2 sequences are MDHEN and SYDVKM. The CDR3 is CASSLSPGKGPYEQYF. In DNA, the CDR3 is TGTGCCAGCAGTTTATCGCCGGGGAAAGGACCTTACGAGCAGTACTTC.